This TCR beta chain was documented in a study of blood T cells in healthy people across ages. Study results and limitations: Per million T cells, the diversity of TCR beta decreased roughly linearly as age advanced. Estimated diversity, derived from one million T cells, was regarded as an underestimate.

Details on this clonotype: Antigen specificity is unknown.

A second PCR, run for about 7 to 12 cycles, used a sample-barcoded 5' primer plus a J-beta primer mix. TCRdb processed the 5' RACE reads anew with MiXCR; each CDR3 protein has one entry. The sample includes more than 500,000 distinct CDR3 sequences, about 26% seen only once; the top ten take approximately 17%. The sequence came from a woman between 65 and 79 years old in good health. Sequencing was carried out using blood.

The CDR3 DNA reads as TGCAGTGCTGCCTCCTATGGGGAGGGAGGGTCCTACACCTTC. It is translated as CSAASYGEGGSYTF. The chain carries TRBV20-1 and TRBJ1-2, with unresolved D. Per the germline V gene, CDR1 is DFQATT and CDR2 is SNEGSKA (reference sequence). The CDR3 consists of 14 residues. Between the trimmed V and J ends, which lost 5 bases and 10 bases, there was a span of 23 bases.